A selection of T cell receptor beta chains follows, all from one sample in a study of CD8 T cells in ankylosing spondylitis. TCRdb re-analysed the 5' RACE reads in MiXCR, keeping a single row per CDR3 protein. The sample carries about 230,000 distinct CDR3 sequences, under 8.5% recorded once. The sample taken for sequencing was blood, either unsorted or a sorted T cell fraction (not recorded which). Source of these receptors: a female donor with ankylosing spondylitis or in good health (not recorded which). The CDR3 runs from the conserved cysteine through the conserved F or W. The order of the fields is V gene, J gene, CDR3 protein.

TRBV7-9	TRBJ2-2	CASSLGSSGTGELFF
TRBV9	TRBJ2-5	CASSVNGRETQYF
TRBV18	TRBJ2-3	CASSPLRGGQDTQYF
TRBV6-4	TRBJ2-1	CASSVMNEQFF
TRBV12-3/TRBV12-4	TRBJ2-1	CASSFEFGGPNNEQFF
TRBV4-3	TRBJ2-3	CASSQEVRGRPDTQYF
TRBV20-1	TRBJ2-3	CSARAFTDTQYF
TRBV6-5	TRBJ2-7	CASSYTGGLEQYF
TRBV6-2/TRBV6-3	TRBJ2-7	CASSSPRTAYEQYF
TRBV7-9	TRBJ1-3	CASSLWSGNTIYF
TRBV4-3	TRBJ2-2	CASSPGKTNTGELFF
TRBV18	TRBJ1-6	CASSLPTGIASPLHF
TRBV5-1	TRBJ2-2	CASSFGTGPGELFF
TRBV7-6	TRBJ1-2	CASSLGSDGYTF
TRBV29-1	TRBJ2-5	CSVDSQLGLETQYF
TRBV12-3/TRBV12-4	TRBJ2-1	CASSFLVESYNEQFF
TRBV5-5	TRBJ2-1	CASSLAGLAGDGEQFF
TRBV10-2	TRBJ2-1	CASSDDSAIYNEQFF
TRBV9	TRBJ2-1	CASSVDLPDYNEQFF
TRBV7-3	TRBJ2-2	CASSSPRDTGELFF
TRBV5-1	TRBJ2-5	CASKMDQETQYF
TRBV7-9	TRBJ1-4	CASSLTPRVSNEKLFF
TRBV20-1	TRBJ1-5	CSASQGDQPQHF
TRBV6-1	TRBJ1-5	CASSEARGSNQPQHF
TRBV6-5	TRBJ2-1	CASSLTSGAVYNEQFF
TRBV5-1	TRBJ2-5	CASSLPLAGQETQYF
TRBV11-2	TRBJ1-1	CASSGVAVDRNLDRASTEAFF